The next 21 T cell receptor beta chains were all read from a single sample in a study of radiation and T cells in renal cell carcinoma. The sample's time point: blood 4 weeks post-SBRT, at nephrectomy. Treatment denoted: 15 Gy SBRT to primary tumor, nephrectomy 4 weeks later. Clones were read by immunoSEQ multiplex PCR, and TCRdb kept only the in-frame ones, dropping some. Of roughly 80,000 clones in the sample, less than 85% are singletons; the top ten hold about 2.5%. The sample was blood, taken from a patient whose treatment included radiotherapy and nephrectomy. The receptors shown here come from a woman aged 60-75 years with renal cell carcinoma.

This chain joins TRBV4-3 and TRBJ2-2, with 13 bases that match TRBD2. Germline lookup yields CDR1 LGHNA and CDR2 YSLEER. V trimming: 0 bases; J trimming: 4 bases; junction bases outside the gene matches: 5. The CDR3 is 18 amino acids. The CDR3 region is CASSQDKGLAGITGELFF. The CDR3 nucleotides read TGCGCCAGCAGCCAAGATAAGGGACTAGCGGGAATCACCGGGGAGCTGTTTTTT.

This chain connects TRBV7-2 to TRBJ2-7; TRBD2 matches at 11 bases. Trimming took 5 bases from V and 5 from J; bases not matched to a gene: 8. The CDR3 has 15 residues. Germline CDR1 and CDR2: SGHTA and FQGNSA. The CDR3 loop reads CASSQTSGSSDEQYF. CDR3 nucleotides: TGTGCCAGCAGCCAAACTAGCGGGAGTTCTGACGAGCAGTACTTC.

This sequence joins TRBV6-5 and TRBJ1-2; D unclear. The length of the CDR3 is 14 residues. CDR1 and CDR2 (germline): MNHEY, SVGAGI. Trimming stripped 0 bases from V and 4 bases from J, with 9 bases between. Here the CDR3 DNA reads TGTGCCAGCAGTTACTCCGGGAGGAGCTATGGCTACACCTTC. This translates into CASSYSGRSYGYTF.

Here the CDR3 reads CASSSTTNQPQHF. The CDR3, as DNA: TGTGCCAGCAGCAGTACCACGAATCAGCCCCAGCATTTT. This chain links TRBV5-5 with TRBJ1-5; no firm D call. V lost 4 bases to trimming and J lost 4 bases, with 9 bases between them. CDR3 size: 13 residues. Germline values: CDR1 SGHKS, CDR2 YYEKEE (reference sequence).

The chain combines TRBV2 with TRBJ2-5, with D perhaps being TRBD1 or TRBD2 (5 bases each). The CDR3 extends over 13 amino acids. The V end was cut by 6 bases, the J end by 1 base, with 9 bases between. Germline V gene lookup returns CDR1 SNHLY and CDR2 FYNNEI. CDR3 bases: TGTGCCAGCAGCCGGGACGGCCAAGAGACCCAGTACTTC. Its protein product is CASSRDGQETQYF.

The CDR3 reads CASHGGGGYTF. In nucleotides, the CDR3 is TGTGCCAGCCACGGAGGGGGTGGCTACACCTTC. The chain recombines TRBV5-4 with TRBJ1-2, with a weak D call TRBD1 (6 bases). Germline CDR1 SGHNT, CDR2 YYREEE (reference sequence). With 7 bases removed from V and 7 bases from J, the gap between germline ends came to 11 bases. The CDR3 extends over 11 amino acids. The complete variable domain, with remaining parts taken from reference TRBV5-4 and TRBJ1-2, reads ETGVTQSPTHLIKTRGQQVTLRCSSQSGHNTVSWYQQALGQGPQFIFQYYREEENGRGNFPPRFSGLQFPNYSSELNVNALELDDSALYLCASHGGGGYTFGSGTRLTVV.

The chain carries TRBV4-2 and TRBJ2-7, with D perhaps assigned TRBD1 or TRBD2 (5 bases each). The CDR3 covers 13 residues. With 6 bases removed from V and 3 bases from J, the gap between germline ends came to 12 bases. CDR1 and CDR2 (germline): LGHNA, YNFKEQ. The CDR3 DNA reads as TGTGCCAGCAGACCCGGGACCAACTACGAGCAGTACTTC. Its protein product is CASRPGTNYEQYF.

The gene calls are TRBV7-2 and TRBJ2-3; D is undetermined. The CDR3 length is 16 residues. V dropped 0 bases and J dropped 1 base, with 11 bases sitting between them. CDR1 SGHTA and CDR2 FQGNSA come from the germline V gene. CDR3 sequence: CASSLALGGGTDTQYF. The CDR3 DNA reads as TGTGCCAGCAGCTTAGCGCTAGGTGGGGGCACAGATACGCAGTATTTT.

The chain links TRBV10-2 to TRBJ1-2; perhaps TRBD1 as D (5 bases). V was cut by 0 bases and J by 5 bases, with 13 bases left in between. The CDR3 is 15 amino acids. Germline V gene sequence: CDR1 WSHSY, CDR2 SAAADI. CDR3 nucleotides: TGCGCCAGCAGTGAGTCTAGGGGCGCCGATTATGGCTACACCTTC. Translated, it gives CASSESRGADYGYTF.

The V call is TRBV7-9, the J call TRBJ2-1; 9 nucleotides match TRBD2. After removal of 7 bases from V and 10 bases from J, the junction contained 14 bases not matched to a gene. The CDR3 is 15 residues long. The germline V gene has CDR1 SEHNR and CDR2 FQNEAQ (reference sequence). The CDR3 DNA reads TGTGCCAGCACCCGCCTAGGCGGGGGGGCCCGGGAGCAGTTCTTC. Encoded protein: CASTRLGGGAREQFF. Supplemented by reference TRBV7-9 and TRBJ2-1, the full variable domain reads DTGVSQNPRHKITKRGQNVTFRCDPISEHNRLYWYRQTLGQGPEFLTYFQNEAQLEKSRLLSDRFSAERPKGSFSTLEIQRTEQGDSAMYLCASTRLGGGAREQFFGPGTRLTVL.

This chain links TRBV7-3 with TRBJ2-3, with a weak D call TRBD2 (6 bases). The CDR3 spans 13 residues. Germline V CDR1 and CDR2: SGHTA, FQGTGA. Trimming took 5 bases from V and 5 from J, leaving 11 bases between them. CDR3 DNA sequence: TGTGCCAGCAGCAAGACCGGGGGAGATACGCAGTATTTT. The encoded protein is CASSKTGGDTQYF.

This clone has only a few counts. The chain is built from TRBV28 and TRBJ1-5, with D unresolved. From germline, CDR1 is MDHEN and CDR2 SYDVKM. This CDR3 is 15 amino acids long. V was pared by 2 bases and J by 5 bases, with 13 bases between. In DNA, the CDR3 is TGTGCCAGCAGTTTAGGGTTCACAGATCATCAGCCCCAGCATTTT. It specifies CASSLGFTDHQPQHF. Looking up the rest from reference TRBV28 and TRBJ1-5 gives the full variable domain: DVKVTQSSRYLVKRTGEKVFLECVQDMDHENMFWYRQDPGLGLRLIYFSYDVKMKEKGDIPEGYSVSREKKERFSLILESASTNQTSMYLCASSLGFTDHQPQHFGDGTRLSIL.

The chain combines TRBV7-3 with TRBJ1-5; D not resolved. Trimming took off 2 bases at V and 3 bases at J, with 5 bases between the two ends. The CDR3 sequence is 13 residues long. Germline-derived CDR1 and CDR2 are SGHTA and FQGTGA. The CDR3 is CASSLGHNQPQHF. CDR3 nucleotide sequence: TGTGCCAGCAGCTTAGGTCACAATCAGCCCCAGCATTTT.

The J gene is TRBJ2-2, the V gene TRBV6-1; 7 nucleotides agree with TRBD2. CDR3 length equals 15 residues. Germline CDR1 and CDR2: MNHNS and SASEGT. Unmatched junction bases numbered 3, after V lost 5 bases and J lost 0 bases. CDR3 in amino acids: CASSPSGANTGELFF. DNA of the CDR3: TGTGCCAGCAGTCCTAGCGGAGCGAACACCGGGGAGCTGTTTTTT.

The chain combines TRBV7-2 with TRBJ2-5, with D possibly called TRBD1 or TRBD2 (5 bases each). Trimming removed 5 bases from V and 2 bases from J, with 15 bases in between. This CDR3 has 15 amino acids. CDR1 is SGHTA, CDR2 FQGNSA, per germline. CDR3 in amino acids: CASSPTGTAQETQYF. The CDR3 nucleotides read TGTGCCAGCAGCCCGACCGGGACCGCACAAGAGACCCAGTACTTC.

Here the CDR3 reads CASREGGTGELFF. CDR3 nucleotide sequence: TGTGCCAGCCGCGAGGGAGGCACCGGGGAGCTGTTTTTT. This chain joins TRBV7-2 and TRBJ2-2, with D perhaps TRBD2 (6 bases). Germline V gene sequence: CDR1 SGHTA, CDR2 FQGNSA. Trimming stripped 8 bases from V and 4 bases from J, with 11 bases between. The CDR3 loop spans 13 amino acids.

The chain joins TRBV9 to TRBJ1-1; no clear D. Deletions cut 5 bases from V and 0 bases from J, with 11 bases between. Germline CDR1 is SGDLS and CDR2 is YYNGEE. The CDR3 is 14 amino acids. This chain's CDR3 is CASSWTGMNTEAFF. The CDR3 coding sequence is TGTGCCAGCAGTTGGACCGGGATGAACACTGAAGCTTTCTTT.

This sequence joins TRBV2 and TRBJ1-6, with 8 bases that match TRBD1. Germline CDR1 SNHLY, CDR2 FYNNEI. V gave up 6 bases and J gave up 5 bases; unmatched junction bases: 6. This CDR3 comprises 15 residues. The CDR3: CASSVRTGNNSPLHF. The CDR3 bases are TGTGCCAGCAGCGTCAGGACAGGGAATAATTCACCCCTCCACTTT.

The chain uses TRBV25-1 and TRBJ1-2; possibly TRBD1 for D (6 bases). There are 17 residues in the CDR3. V lost 1 base and J 4 bases, leaving 19 bases between the germline ends. The germline V gene has CDR1 MGHDK and CDR2 SYGVNS. The CDR3 sequence: CASSELGHFSSTYGYTF. The CDR3 DNA reads TGTGCCAGCAGTGAATTGGGACATTTTTCCTCCACCTATGGCTACACCTTC.

V and J are TRBV18 and TRBJ2-4; 7 bases are a match to TRBD1. Germline V gene data show CDR1 as KGHSH and CDR2 as LQKENI. Losses at the gene ends were 3 bases for V and 0 bases for J; bases not matched to a gene: 5. The CDR3 is 16 amino acids. The CDR3: CASSPTGQLAKNIQYF. CDR3 bases: TGTGCCAGCTCACCTACGGGACAGCTAGCCAAAAACATTCAGTACTTC.

The V gene is TRBV5-1, the J gene TRBJ2-7; D unclear. There are 12 residues in the CDR3. From germline, CDR1 is SGHRS and CDR2 YFSETQ. V dropped 4 bases and J dropped 7 bases, with 12 bases sitting between them. DNA of the CDR3: TGCGCCAGCAGCCAAACTCGAAGTGAGCAGTACTTC. This gives the protein CASSQTRSEQYF.